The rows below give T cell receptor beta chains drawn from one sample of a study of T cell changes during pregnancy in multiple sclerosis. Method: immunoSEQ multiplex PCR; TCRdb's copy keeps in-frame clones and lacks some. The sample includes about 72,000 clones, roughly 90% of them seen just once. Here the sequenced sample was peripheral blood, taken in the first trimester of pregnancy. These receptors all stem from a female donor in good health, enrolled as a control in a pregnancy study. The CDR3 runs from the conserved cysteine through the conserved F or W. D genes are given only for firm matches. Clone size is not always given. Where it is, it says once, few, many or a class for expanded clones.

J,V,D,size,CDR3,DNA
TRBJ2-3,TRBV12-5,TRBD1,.,CASAPNQGQGKTDTQYF,TGTGCTAGTGCCCCAAACCAAGGACAGGGGAAAACAGATACGCAGTATTTT
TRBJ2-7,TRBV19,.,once,CASRAGESSYEQYF,TGTGCCAGTAGAGCAGGGGAATCGTCCTACGAGCAGTACTTC
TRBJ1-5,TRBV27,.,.,CASSRTEYSNQPQHF,TGTGCCAGCAGTAGGACAGAATATAGCAATCAGCCCCAGCATTTT
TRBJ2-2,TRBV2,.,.,CASSRIEAAGELFF,TGTGCCAGCAGCAGGATTGAAGCGGCCGGGGAGCTGTTTTTT
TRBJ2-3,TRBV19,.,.,CASRVTSTDTQYF,TGTGCCAGTAGGGTCACTAGCACAGATACGCAGTATTTT
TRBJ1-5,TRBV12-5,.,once,CASGYPSSRPRGSNQPQHF,TGTGCTAGTGGTTACCCGTCGAGCAGACCCCGGGGTAGCAATCAGCCCCAGCATTTT
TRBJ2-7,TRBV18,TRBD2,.,CASSPLSGSSYEQYF,TGTGCCAGCTCACCACTAAGCGGGAGCTCCTACGAGCAGTACTTC
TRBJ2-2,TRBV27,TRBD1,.,CASRTWGQGGELFF,TGTGCCAGCAGAACCTGGGGACAGGGCGGGGAGCTGTTTTTT
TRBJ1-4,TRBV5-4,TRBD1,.,CASSLAGGTNEKLFF,TGTGCCAGCAGCTTGGCAGGGGGAACTAATGAAAAACTGTTTTTT
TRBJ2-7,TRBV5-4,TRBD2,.,CASGGLAGGPNPYEQYF,TGTGCCAGCGGCGGACTAGCGGGAGGGCCGAATCCCTACGAGCAGTACTTC
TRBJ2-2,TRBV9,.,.,CASSEAEFANTGELFF,TGTGCCAGCAGCGAGGCGGAATTCGCGAACACCGGGGAGCTGTTTTTT
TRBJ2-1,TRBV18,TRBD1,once,CATIYDGTGISSYNEQFF,TGTGCCACCATATACGACGGGACAGGAATAAGCTCCTACAATGAGCAGTTCTTC
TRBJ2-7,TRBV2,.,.,CASSDSRTTTPYEQYF,TGTGCCAGCAGTGATTCAAGGACTACCACGCCCTACGAGCAGTACTTC